This T cell receptor beta chain emerged from a study of T cells expressing NK-cell markers. Across the study: Seven sequenced donors out of eight were HCMV-seropositive, one seronegative.

TCRdb re-called the 5' RACE reads and shows each CDR3 protein once, DNA omitted. This sample's clone table lists roughly 350,000 distinct CDR3 sequences. The CDR3 has 17 residues. The germline gives CDR1 SQVTM, CDR2 ANQGSEA. Specimen: blood T cells: a sorted CD56 or NKG2C T cell subset, CD4+ or CD8+ T cells, or bulk PBMC T cells (not recorded which). The chain couples TRBV29-1 to TRBJ2-1; TCRdb lists TRBD2, though no DNA is available to test this call. The receptor was derived from a man aged 18 to 69 in good health. The CDR3 sequence is CSVAGLAHVPSYNEQFF.